This entry lists 24 T cell receptor beta chains sequenced from one sample in a study of vaccination and CD4 T cells after COVID-19. Specified treatment: approximately 9-day PBMC culture with coronavirus spike peptide pools or control peptides (ViraFEST assay). Their antigens remain unidentified. The Oncomine TCR Beta short-read assay was what sequenced the DNA obtained from cultured CD4+ T cells. From the PCR reads, TCRdb called clonotypes with MiXCR, one entry per CDR3 protein. The sample shows tens of thousands of distinct CDR3 sequences, approximately 67% of them seen only once. Sample: CD4+ T cells from blood, cultured in vitro, taken after SARS-CoV-2 vaccination. Receptors originate from a human donor who received a COVID-19 vaccine.

The chain couples TRBV30 to TRBJ2-2; no clear D gene. Germline CDR1 is GTSNPN and CDR2 is SVGIG (reference sequence). V was clipped by 5 bases and J by 7 bases, with 14 bases between them. This CDR3 is 13 amino acids long. The CDR3, as DNA: TGTGCCTGGGGTAGAACCGCGAACGGGGAGCTGTTTTTT. Its protein product is CAWGRTANGELFF.

The chain has TRBV2 and TRBJ2-2; TRBD2 might be the D (5 bases). Germline assignment: CDR1 SNHLY and CDR2 FYNNEI. The ends were cut back, 7 bases at V and 6 bases at J, with 9 bases in the middle. The CDR3 totals 12 residues. The CDR3 is CASKGGPGELFF. The CDR3 nucleotides read TGTGCCAGCAAAGGAGGCCCCGGGGAGCTGTTTTTT.

The V gene is TRBV7-2, the J gene TRBJ2-7; tentative D call: TRBD1 (5 bases). V dropped 2 bases and J dropped 1 base, with 9 bases sitting between them. Germline V gene lookup returns CDR1 SGHTA and CDR2 FQGNSA. The CDR3 totals 14 residues. In nucleotides, the CDR3 is TGTGCCAGCAGCTTATCACAGGTATCCTACGAGCAGTACTTC. Translated, it gives CASSLSQVSYEQYF. Complete variable domain (other parts from reference TRBV7-2 and TRBJ2-7): GAGVSQSPSNKVTEKGKDVELRCDPISGHTALYWYRQSLGQGLEFLIYFQGNSAPDKSGLPSDRFSAERTGGSVSTLTIQRTQQEDSAVYLCASSLSQVSYEQYFGPGTRLTVT.

The chain has TRBV5-4 and TRBJ2-2, with 9 bases identical to TRBD2. Germline assignment: CDR1 SGHNT and CDR2 YYREEE (reference sequence). Trimming cost V 1 base and J 6 bases; bases outside gene matches: 10. The CDR3 spans 17 residues. The CDR3 sequence is CASSLPAGGVVAGELFF. The CDR3 DNA reads TGTGCCAGCAGCTTGCCTGCGGGGGGGGTGGTCGCCGGGGAGCTGTTTTTT.

The chain employs TRBV30 and TRBJ2-1, with D possibly called TRBD1 or TRBD2 (5 bases each). Per the germline V gene, CDR1 is GTSNPN and CDR2 is SVGIG (reference sequence). V was cut by 0 bases and J by 9 bases, with 15 bases left in between. The CDR3 consists of 14 residues. This CDR3 is CAWSVLVGVAEQFF. The DNA of the CDR3 is TGTGCCTGGAGTGTACTAGTAGGGGTAGCTGAGCAGTTCTTC.

The chain employs TRBV29-1 and TRBJ2-3, with 8 nucleotides matching TRBD2. J was trimmed by 1 base and V by 3 bases; bases with no gene match: 3. The germline gives CDR1 SQVTM, CDR2 ANQGSEA. The CDR3 loop spans 14 amino acids. CDR3 amino acids: CSVDGSGGTDTQYF. The CDR3, as DNA: TGCAGCGTTGATGGTAGCGGGGGCACAGATACGCAGTATTTT.

The CDR3 protein is CASRQGFYYGYTF. In DNA form, the CDR3 reads TGTGCCTCACGACAGGGATTTTACTATGGCTACACCTTC. J is TRBJ1-2 and V is TRBV30, with TRBD1 identical over 7 bases. V was pared by 7 bases and J by 3 bases, with 8 bases of the junction left unmatched. The CDR3 sequence is 13 residues long. Germline CDR1 and CDR2: GTSNPN and SVGIG (reference sequence).

In its sample, this clonotype was seen once. V is TRBV20-1 and J is TRBJ2-5; 8 bases match TRBD1. After removal of 2 bases from V and 2 bases from J, the junction contained 7 bases not matched to a gene. There are 15 residues in the CDR3. The germline CDR1 and CDR2 sequences are DFQATT and SNEGSKA (reference sequence). CDR3 region: CSARPPGQEQETQYF. In DNA, the CDR3 is TGCAGTGCTAGACCTCCGGGACAGGAGCAAGAGACCCAGTACTTC.

For this clonotype: The junction departs from germline at one end; a sequencing error may be responsible. The chain couples TRBV7-2 to TRBJ2-7; 7 bases line up with TRBD2. Per germline, CDR1 SGHTA and CDR2 FQGNSA. The CDR3 extends over 15 amino acids. CDR3 in amino acids: CASSLATSDSYEQYF. Here the CDR3 DNA reads TGTGCCAGCAGTTTAGCCACTAGCGACTCCTACGAGCAGTACTTC.

V gene TRBV11-2 combines with J gene TRBJ1-2, with TRBD1 matching over 7 bases. With 5 bases clipped from V and 2 bases from J, the junction kept 5 bases outside the gene matches. This CDR3 is 14 amino acids long. Germline CDR1 SGHAT, CDR2 FQNNGV. CDR3 DNA sequence: TGTGCCAGCAGCCCTCGGACAGGAAACTATGGCTACACCTTC. Translating gives CASSPRTGNYGYTF.

V gene TRBV20-1 combines with J gene TRBJ1-5; D is undetermined. CDR3 length: 15 amino acids. The germline CDR1 and CDR2 sequences are DFQATT and SNEGSKA (reference sequence). With 0 bases removed from V and 2 bases from J, the gap between germline ends came to 11 bases. The DNA of the CDR3 is TGCAGTGCTAGAGATCAAGAATTCGGCAATCAGCCCCAGCATTTT. It codes for CSARDQEFGNQPQHF.

The rearrangement uses TRBV20-1 and TRBJ1-5, with D perhaps TRBD1 (5 bases). CDR3 length equals 16 residues. The V end was cut by 0 bases, the J end by 1 base, with 13 bases between. Germline V gene lookup returns CDR1 DFQATT and CDR2 SNEGSKA (reference sequence). The CDR3 coding sequence is TGCAGTGCTAGAGATGGCGTCCCAGGGAGCAATCAGCCCCAGCATTTT. Translating it yields CSARDGVPGSNQPQHF.

The V and J genes are TRBV4-2 and TRBJ2-3; 13 positions agree with TRBD2. The CDR3 is 18 residues long. Trimming cost V 4 bases and J 6 bases; bases outside gene matches: 13. CDR1 and CDR2 from the germline V gene are LGHNA and YNFKEQ. CDR3 region: CASSLNVGLAGARDTQYF. Written as DNA, the CDR3 is TGTGCCAGCAGCCTCAATGTAGGACTAGCGGGGGCACGGGATACGCAGTATTTT.

The rearrangement uses TRBV7-9 and TRBJ1-5; D might be TRBD1 (5 bases). The CDR3 has 17 amino acids. V was shortened by 0 bases and J by 0 bases, with 12 bases between the two germline ends. Germline CDR1 reads SEHNR; CDR2 reads FQNEAQ (reference sequence). The CDR3 reads CASSLALGLGSNQPQHF. The CDR3 DNA reads TGTGCCAGCAGCTTAGCGCTGGGACTGGGTAGCAATCAGCCCCAGCATTTT.

This rearrangement joins TRBV2 to TRBJ2-3; TRBD1 is a possible D gene (5 bases). The V and J ends lost 2 bases and 4 bases respectively, with 10 bases between them. Germline assignment: CDR1 SNHLY and CDR2 FYNNEI. CDR3 length: 14 residues. CDR3 in amino acids: CASSEQGYSDTQYF. In DNA form, the CDR3 reads TGTGCCAGCAGTGAACAGGGTTATTCAGATACGCAGTATTTT.

This chain joins TRBV7-2 and TRBJ2-7; no clear D. This CDR3 contains 14 residues. Germline CDR1 reads SGHTA; CDR2 reads FQGNSA. Trimming pared 1 base from V and 7 bases from J, leaving 14 bases between. Here the CDR3 reads CASSLDYGVWEQYF. Here the CDR3 DNA reads TGTGCCAGCAGCTTAGATTATGGGGTGTGGGAGCAGTACTTC.

The V call is TRBV19, the J call TRBJ1-5; 9 nucleotides line up with TRBD1. The trim removed 0 bases at V and 4 bases at J, leaving 13 bases unmatched. The germline V gene has CDR1 LNHDA and CDR2 SQIVND (reference sequence). The CDR3 totals 19 residues. The DNA for the CDR3 is TGTGCCAGTAGTATAGAGGACCGGGACAGGGCCTTTGGGAATCAGCCCCAGCATTTT. Translation: CASSIEDRDRAFGNQPQHF.

The V call is TRBV27, the J call TRBJ2-5, with 7 positions matching TRBD2. V gave up 5 bases and J gave up 7 bases; unmatched junction bases: 4. Germline assignment: CDR1 MNHEY and CDR2 SMNVEV (reference sequence). The CDR3 is made up of 12 amino acids. CDR3 in amino acids: CASSSGARTQYF. The CDR3 bases are TGTGCCAGCAGTAGCGGGGCGAGGACCCAGTACTTC.

The chain uses TRBV19 and TRBJ1-1; 10 bases map to TRBD1. Germline values: CDR1 LNHDA, CDR2 SQIVND (reference sequence). This CDR3 has 14 amino acids. V lost 7 bases and J lost 4; bases outside the gene matches: 6. CDR3 region: CASKVTGGLTEAFF. For the CDR3, the DNA is TGTGCCAGTAAAGTGACAGGGGGCCTCACTGAAGCTTTCTTT.

The chain is built from TRBV20-1 and TRBJ1-6; a possible D gene is TRBD1 (5 bases). CDR1 and CDR2 (germline): DFQATT, SNEGSKA (reference sequence). V was cut by 0 bases and J by 2 bases, with 14 bases left in between. The CDR3 is made up of 17 amino acids. The CDR3 DNA reads TGCAGTGCTAGAGATTATAGGGGCGATCCCTATAATTCACCCCTCCACTTT. Translating gives CSARDYRGDPYNSPLHF.

This clonotype was found once. This chain connects TRBV30 to TRBJ2-5; TRBD2 might be the D (7 bases). Trimming pared 2 bases from V and 4 bases from J, leaving 11 bases between. The CDR3 runs 13 residues. CDR1 GTSNPN and CDR2 SVGIG come from the germline V gene (reference sequence). Written as DNA, the CDR3 is TGTGCCTGGAGTCACGGGGGGCGAGAGACCCAGTACTTC. It encodes CAWSHGGRETQYF.

V and J are TRBV21-1 and TRBJ1-2. TRBV21-1 is listed as a pseudogene. The CDR3 length is 14 residues. The CDR3: CASSKFERNYGYTF. The CDR3 DNA is TGTGCCAGCAGCAAATTCGAACGGAACTATGGCTACACCTTC.

The gene calls are TRBV12-3 or TRBV12-4 and TRBJ2-2, with no clear D. The length of the CDR3 is 16 residues. The V end lost 6 bases, the J end lost 1 base, and 15 bases lay between the germline ends. This CDR3 is CASSPFIGVNTGELFF. The DNA of the CDR3 is TGTGCCAGCAGCCCGTTTATTGGGGTGAACACCGGGGAGCTGTTTTTT.

The chain carries TRBV2 and TRBJ1-1; 7 bases fit TRBD1. V lost 7 bases, J lost 0 bases, and 5 bases stayed unmatched. The CDR3 runs to 14 residues. Germline V gene sequence: CDR1 SNHLY, CDR2 FYNNEI. CDR3 DNA sequence: TGTGCCAGCAAGGTGGACAGGTTGAACACTGAAGCTTTCTTT. Amino acids: CASKVDRLNTEAFF. Based on the CDR3 plus reference TRBV2 and TRBJ1-1, the full variable domain is EPEVTQTPSHQVTQMGQEVILRCVPISNHLYFYWYRQILGQKVEFLVSFYNNEISEKSEIFDDQFSVERPDGSNFTLKIRSTKLEDSAMYFCASKVDRLNTEAFFGQGTRLTVV.